The 19 T cell receptor beta chains below all came from one sample that was sequenced in a study of identical twins (dated by TCRdb to 2016 to 2017). The library was built by means of 5' RACE. TCRdb shows the sequencer as Illumina HiSeq 2000. In TCRdb, the public reads were trimmed at Q25 with fastp and aligned with MiXCR, with productive beta chains retained. Rows are combined by CDR3 protein, so each entry shows the most common genes and DNA. Across this sample there are 500,000 or so distinct CDR3 sequences, with 12% to 15% seen only once. Jointly, the top ten make up about 0.54% of the sample. This sample also belongs to another study, concerning yellow fever vaccine responses in identical twins.

Material: CD4+ T cells sorted from blood. All receptors come from a woman between 18 and 29 years old in good health.

This clonotype was detected a few times. The chain has TRBV6-5 and TRBJ2-7; 8 nucleotides agree with TRBD1. CDR1 and CDR2 from the germline V gene are MNHEY and SVGAGI. This CDR3 has 15 amino acids. Unmatched junction bases numbered 8, after V lost 0 bases and J lost 7 bases. CDR3 residues: CASSYSRQGASEQYF. DNA for the CDR3: TGTGCCAGCAGTTACTCTCGCCAGGGGGCGAGTGAGCAGTACTTC.

This sequence joins TRBV3-1 and TRBJ2-1; D gene uncertain. This CDR3 comprises 13 residues. Germline V gene data show CDR1 as LGHDT and CDR2 as YNNKEL (reference sequence). V lost 3 bases and J 6 bases, leaving 9 bases between the germline ends. The CDR3 DNA follows: TGTGCCAGCAGCCACAACAAGGGCAATGAGCAGTTCTTC. Its translation: CASSHNKGNEQFF.

The genes are TRBV19 and TRBJ1-6; D is undetermined. The ends were cut back, 0 bases at V and 7 bases at J, with 7 bases in the middle. This CDR3 comprises 14 residues. Germline V CDR1 and CDR2: LNHDA, SQIVND (reference sequence). The CDR3 protein is CASSIERTNSPLHF. The CDR3 DNA reads TGTGCCAGTAGTATAGAGAGGACCAATTCACCCCTCCACTTT. Full variable domain (remainder filled in from reference TRBV19 and TRBJ1-6): DGGITQSPKYLFRKEGQNVTLSCEQNLNHDAMYWYRQDPGQGLRLIYYSQIVNDFQKGDIAEGYSVSREKKESFPLTVTSAQKNPTAFYLCASSIERTNSPLHFGNGTRLTVT.

The rearrangement links TRBV20-1 to TRBJ2-1, with TRBD2 identical over 10 bases. Germline CDR1 is DFQATT and CDR2 is SNEGSKA (reference sequence). There are 17 residues in the CDR3. The trim removed 6 bases at V and 6 bases at J, leaving 17 bases unmatched. CDR3 residues: CSALEREGQRIRNEQFF. In DNA, the CDR3 is TGCAGTGCCCTAGAGCGGGAGGGTCAGAGAATACGCAATGAGCAGTTCTTC.

The chain carries TRBV29-1 and TRBJ2-4, with TRBD2 matching 10 bases. Germline V CDR1 and CDR2: SQVTM, ANQGSEA. The CDR3 runs to 14 residues. After removal of 7 bases from V and 1 base from J, the junction contained 4 bases not matched to a gene. CDR3 nucleotide sequence: TGCAGCGCCTTGGGACTAGCGGCCAAAAACATTCAGTACTTC. Translation: CSALGLAAKNIQYF.

The genes are TRBV7-2 and TRBJ2-1, with D possibly matching TRBD2 (6 bases). The V gene's germline CDR1 is SGHTA and CDR2 FQGNSA. The CDR3 loop spans 15 amino acids. The V and J ends lost 5 bases and 4 bases respectively, with 15 bases between them. As DNA, the CDR3 is TGTGCCAGCAGCCCCCTGGCGGGGATTTACAATGAGCAGTTCTTC. This gives the protein CASSPLAGIYNEQFF.

This clonotype was detected only a few times. The CDR3 sequence is CASSESGREETQYF. The CDR3 DNA reads as TGCGCCAGCAGTGAGTCAGGCAGGGAAGAGACCCAGTACTTC. This chain links TRBV10-1 with TRBJ2-5; a weak D match, TRBD1 (5 bases). V lost 0 bases to trimming and J lost 3 bases, with 8 bases between them. Germline CDR1 and CDR2: WNHNN and SYGVQD (reference sequence). This CDR3 contains 14 residues.

V and J are TRBV30 and TRBJ2-2, with unresolved D. This CDR3 comprises 12 residues. In germline, CDR1 is GTSNPN, CDR2 SVGIG (reference sequence). The V end was cut by 2 bases, the J end by 2 bases, with 3 bases between. CDR3 protein: CAWSLNTGELFF. The CDR3 DNA reads TGTGCCTGGAGTTTAAACACCGGGGAGCTGTTTTTT. Full variable domain (outside the CDR3, taken from reference TRBV30 and TRBJ2-2): SQTIHQWPATLVQPVGSPLSLECTVEGTSNPNLYWYRQAAGRGLQLLFYSVGIGQISSEVPQNLSASRPQDRQFILSSKKLLLSDSGFYLCAWSLNTGELFFGEGSRLTVL.

The sample holds a few counts of this clonotype. V and J are TRBV28 and TRBJ2-7; TRBD1 might be the D (5 bases). This CDR3 contains 13 residues. The V end was cut by 2 bases, the J end by 5 bases, with 10 bases between. In germline, CDR1 is MDHEN, CDR2 SYDVKM. The CDR3: CASSLVQADEQYF. The CDR3, as DNA: TGTGCCAGCAGTTTAGTACAGGCGGACGAGCAGTACTTC.

There are a few counts of this clonotype. This chain uses TRBV15 with TRBJ2-7; no reliable D call. Germline lookup yields CDR1 LNHNV and CDR2 YYDKDF (reference sequence). V shed 3 bases and J shed 3 bases, with 9 bases lying between them. The CDR3 length is 13 residues. The DNA of the CDR3 is TGTGCCACCAGCAGGACAATAGGCTACGAGCAGTACTTC. Translation gives CATSRTIGYEQYF. Drawing the rest from reference TRBV15 and TRBJ2-7, the complete variable domain is DAMVIQNPRYQVTQFGKPVTLSCSQTLNHNVMYWYQQKSSQAPKLLFHYYDKDFNNEADTPDNFQSRRPNTSFCFLDIRSPGLGDTAMYLCATSRTIGYEQYFGPGTRLTVT.

The chain employs TRBV21-1 and TRBJ1-1. TRBV21-1 is an annotated pseudogene. The CDR3 is 15 amino acids. The CDR3, as DNA: TGTGCCAGCAGCAAAGTCGAAACAGAGAACACTGAAGCTTTCTTT. It yields the protein CASSKVETENTEAFF.

This clonotype was counted at least ten times. The chain employs TRBV5-1 and TRBJ1-1; TRBD1 might be the D (6 bases). Germline assignment: CDR1 SGHRS and CDR2 YFSETQ. The CDR3 totals 15 residues. With 4 bases removed from V and 0 bases from J, the gap between germline ends came to 13 bases. CDR3 residues: CASSLTGSMNTEAFF. CDR3 bases: TGCGCCAGCAGCCTGACAGGTAGCATGAACACTGAAGCTTTCTTT.

This rearrangement joins TRBV7-9 to TRBJ2-1; D unresolved. The CDR3 consists of 14 residues. Trimming pared 0 bases from V and 8 bases from J, leaving 11 bases between. Germline V gene data show CDR1 as SEHNR and CDR2 as FQNEAQ (reference sequence). This CDR3 is CASSLAAMRYEQFF. CDR3 bases: TGTGCCAGCAGCTTAGCGGCTATGAGGTATGAGCAGTTCTTC. The full variable domain, completed using reference TRBV7-9 and TRBJ2-1, is DTGVSQNPRHKITKRGQNVTFRCDPISEHNRLYWYRQTLGQGPEFLTYFQNEAQLEKSRLLSDRFSAERPKGSFSTLEIQRTEQGDSAMYLCASSLAAMRYEQFFGPGTRLTVL.

This clonotype appeared many times. This chain links TRBV3-1 with TRBJ1-2; the D is unclear. Trimming removed 3 bases at V and 8 bases at J, with 13 bases between. The CDR3 is 13 residues long. Germline V gives CDR1 LGHDT, CDR2 YNNKEL (reference sequence). This chain's CDR3 is CASSQTREGGYTF. The CDR3 DNA reads TGTGCCAGCAGCCAGACTCGGGAGGGAGGCTACACCTTC. The full variable domain, rest sourced from reference TRBV3-1 and TRBJ1-2, is DTAVSQTPKYLVTQMGNDKSIKCEQNLGHDTMYWYKQDSKKFLKIMFSYNNKELIINETVPNRFSPKSPDKAHLNLHINSLELGDSAVYFCASSQTREGGYTFGSGTRLTVV.

The chain couples TRBV12-3 or TRBV12-4 to TRBJ2-2; 9 bases agree with TRBD1. CDR3 size: 16 residues. With 6 bases clipped from V and 4 bases from J, the junction kept 9 bases outside the gene matches. This CDR3 is CASRESGTGSTGELFF. The CDR3 DNA follows: TGTGCCAGCAGGGAATCCGGGACAGGGAGCACCGGGGAGCTGTTTTTT.

This clonotype was picked up many times. The chain employs TRBV11-2 and TRBJ2-3; D might be TRBD2 (5 bases). The CDR3 is 15 amino acids. Trimming took 2 bases from V and 0 from J, leaving 9 bases between them. Germline V gene lookup returns CDR1 SGHAT and CDR2 FQNNGV. Here the CDR3 reads CASSLSGVSTDTQYF. DNA of the CDR3: TGTGCCAGCAGCTTATCCGGGGTTAGCACAGATACGCAGTATTTT.

This clonotype was recorded at least ten times. The chain couples TRBV20-1 to TRBJ2-3, with 8 bases that match TRBD2. Germline CDR1 reads DFQATT; CDR2 reads SNEGSKA (reference sequence). V gave up 5 bases and J gave up 6 bases; unmatched junction bases: 7. This CDR3 region has 13 residues. CDR3 region: CSARRGGRDTQYF. The CDR3 DNA reads as TGCAGTGCTCGACGGGGGGGCCGGGATACGCAGTATTTT.

This chain connects TRBV6-4 to TRBJ2-3, with TRBD1 as a possible D gene (5 bases). This CDR3 spans 14 amino acids. V shed 6 bases and J shed 1 base, with 11 bases lying between them. CDR1 and CDR2 (germline): MRHNA, SNTAGT. For the CDR3, the DNA is TGTGCCAGCAGCGTGGACATCCGCACAGATACGCAGTATTTT. Its translation is CASSVDIRTDTQYF.

In its sample, this clonotype was seen a few times. The chain joins TRBV4-3 to TRBJ2-2, with 10 bases identical to TRBD1. Trimming cost V 1 base and J 9 bases; bases outside gene matches: 2. Germline CDR1 and CDR2: LGHNA and YSLEER. The CDR3 runs to 14 residues. The CDR3 loop reads CASSQVDRGRELFF. The CDR3 coding sequence is TGCGCCAGCAGCCAAGTGGACAGGGGGAGGGAGCTGTTTTTT.